This T cell receptor beta chain is from a study of vaccination effects on CD4 cells after COVID-19. This clone showed up just a few times. Its target is not known. Expansion with viral peptide pools was applied to antigen-specific CD4+ T cells by the ViraFEST assay prior to sequencing. Subsequent to 10 days of culture, CD4+ T cells were isolated. Two doses of BNT162b2 or mRNA-1273 vaccine were administered to participants. Findings of the study overall: In the study, convalescent patients were few, and early post-infection timepoints were absent.

This table comes from immunoSEQ multiplex PCR, and its TCRdb copy is limited to in-frame clones, with some not included. The sample has 84,000 or so clones, over 70% seen once. V dropped 4 bases and J dropped 1 base, with 10 bases sitting between them. The CDR3 length is 14 residues. Germline V gene data show CDR1 as SGHDT and CDR2 as YYEEEE. This clonotype was obtained from a human donor who received a COVID-19 vaccine. This chain joins TRBV5-6 and TRBJ2-3; no reliable D call. Sequenced material: CD4+ T cells from PBMCs cultured with HCoV-OC43 spike peptides, taken after COVID-19 vaccination. The subset is: HCoV-OC43 spike overlapping peptide pool stimulation. Here the CDR3 DNA reads TGTGCCAGCAGCCCGGAGACCCGCACAGATACGCAGTATTTT. It is translated as CASSPETRTDTQYF.